The clone carrying this T cell receptor (beta chain) was counted only a few times. Its antigen is not known. These data are taken from a study of cytotoxic CD8 clonotypes in ibrutinib-treated CLL. Overall study: For this cohort, patients were 10 to 11 relapsed/refractory and roughly 14 treatment-naive, while 17 were IGHV unmutated. After a median of 68 months, 14 patients stayed remitted and some 12 progressed; responses had been partial in some 25 and complete in 2.

Only in-frame clones appear in the TCRdb table, and some are missing; sequencing was by immunoSEQ multiplex PCR. Here the sample spans 200,000 to 250,000 clones, about four fifths being singletons. Study findings and constraints: Contraction or stability on treatment characterized the public clonotypes, which were uncommon.

The sample consisted of PBMCs, taken after 12 months of ibrutinib treatment. The clonotype originates from a human donor with chronic lymphocytic leukemia.

The CDR3 protein is CASSVAMSGKTEAFF. The CDR3 coding sequence is TGTGCCAGCAGCGTAGCTATGAGCGGGAAAACTGAAGCTTTCTTT. The chain joins TRBV9 to TRBJ1-1; D is uncertain. The CDR3 runs 15 residues. V dropped 0 bases and J dropped 5 bases, with 14 bases sitting between them. The germline V gene has CDR1 SGDLS and CDR2 YYNGEE.